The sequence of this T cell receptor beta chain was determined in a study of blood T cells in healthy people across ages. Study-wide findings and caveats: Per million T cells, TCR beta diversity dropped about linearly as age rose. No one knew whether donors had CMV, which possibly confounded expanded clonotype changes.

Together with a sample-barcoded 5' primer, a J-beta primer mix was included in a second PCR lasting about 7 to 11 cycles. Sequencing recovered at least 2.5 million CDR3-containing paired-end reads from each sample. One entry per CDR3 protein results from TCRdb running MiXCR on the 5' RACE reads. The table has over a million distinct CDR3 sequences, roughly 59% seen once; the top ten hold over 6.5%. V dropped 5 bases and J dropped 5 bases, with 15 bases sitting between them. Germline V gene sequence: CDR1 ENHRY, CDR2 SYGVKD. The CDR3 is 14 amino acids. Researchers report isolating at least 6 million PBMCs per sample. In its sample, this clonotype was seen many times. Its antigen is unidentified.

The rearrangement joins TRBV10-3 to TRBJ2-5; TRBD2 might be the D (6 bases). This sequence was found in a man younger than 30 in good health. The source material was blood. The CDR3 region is CAISRGGGGETQYF. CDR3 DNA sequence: TGTGCCATCAGTCGGGGAGGCGGAGGGGAGACCCAGTACTTC.